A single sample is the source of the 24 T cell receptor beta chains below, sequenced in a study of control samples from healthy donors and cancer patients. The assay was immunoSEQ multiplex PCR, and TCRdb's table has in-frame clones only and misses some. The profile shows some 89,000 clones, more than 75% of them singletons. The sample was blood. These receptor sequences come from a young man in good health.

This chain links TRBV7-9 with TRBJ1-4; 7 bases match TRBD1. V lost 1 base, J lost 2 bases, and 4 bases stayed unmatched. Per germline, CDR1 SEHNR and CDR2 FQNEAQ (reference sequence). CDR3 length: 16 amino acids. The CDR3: CASSLGIQGTNEKLFF. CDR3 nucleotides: TGTGCCAGCAGCTTAGGGATACAGGGGACTAATGAAAAACTGTTTTTT.

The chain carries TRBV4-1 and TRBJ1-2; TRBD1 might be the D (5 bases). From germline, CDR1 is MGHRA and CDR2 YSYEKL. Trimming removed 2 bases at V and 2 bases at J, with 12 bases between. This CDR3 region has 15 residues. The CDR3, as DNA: TGCGCCAGCAGCCAATACCAGGGAGGAAACTATGGCTACACCTTC. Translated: CASSQYQGGNYGYTF.

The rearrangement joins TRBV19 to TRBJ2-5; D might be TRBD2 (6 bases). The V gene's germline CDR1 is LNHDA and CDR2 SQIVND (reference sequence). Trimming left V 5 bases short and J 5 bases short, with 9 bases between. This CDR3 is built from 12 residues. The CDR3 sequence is CASSEGRETQYF. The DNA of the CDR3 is TGTGCCAGTAGTGAGGGGAGGGAGACCCAGTACTTC.

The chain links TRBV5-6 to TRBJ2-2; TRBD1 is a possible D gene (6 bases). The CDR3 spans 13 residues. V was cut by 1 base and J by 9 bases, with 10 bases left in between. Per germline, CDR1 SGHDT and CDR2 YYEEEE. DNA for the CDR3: TGTGCCAGCAGCTTGATCCAGGGGTGGGAGCTGTTTTTT. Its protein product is CASSLIQGWELFF.

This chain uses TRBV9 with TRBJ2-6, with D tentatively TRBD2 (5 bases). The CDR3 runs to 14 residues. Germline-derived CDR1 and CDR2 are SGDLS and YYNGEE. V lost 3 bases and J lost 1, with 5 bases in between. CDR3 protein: CASSGLSGANVLTF. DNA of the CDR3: TGTGCCAGCAGCGGACTATCTGGGGCCAACGTCCTGACTTTC.

This CDR3 is CASSAAPGGLAKNIQYF. DNA for the CDR3: TGTGCCAGCAGCGCGGCTCCTGGTGGGCTAGCCAAAAACATTCAGTACTTC. The chain recombines TRBV5-6 with TRBJ2-4, with no clear D. This CDR3 contains 17 residues. The germline CDR1 and CDR2 sequences are SGHDT and YYEEEE. V lost 4 bases to trimming and J lost 0 bases, with 17 bases between them.

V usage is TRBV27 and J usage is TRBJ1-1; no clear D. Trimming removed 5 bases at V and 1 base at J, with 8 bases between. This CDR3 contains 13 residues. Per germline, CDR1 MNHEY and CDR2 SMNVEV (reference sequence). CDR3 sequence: CASSLRQNTEAFF. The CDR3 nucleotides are TGTGCCAGCAGTCTTCGACAGAACACTGAAGCTTTCTTT.

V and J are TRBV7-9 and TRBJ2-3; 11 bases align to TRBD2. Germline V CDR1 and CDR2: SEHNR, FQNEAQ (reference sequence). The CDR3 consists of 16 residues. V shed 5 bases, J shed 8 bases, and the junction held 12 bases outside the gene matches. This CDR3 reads CASSHVRLAGSGTQYF. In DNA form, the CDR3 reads TGTGCCAGCAGCCATGTCCGACTAGCGGGATCCGGTACGCAGTATTTT. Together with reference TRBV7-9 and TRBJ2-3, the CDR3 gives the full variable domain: DTGVSQNPRHKITKRGQNVTFRCDPISEHNRLYWYRQTLGQGPEFLTYFQNEAQLEKSRLLSDRFSAERPKGSFSTLEIQRTEQGDSAMYLCASSHVRLAGSGTQYFGPGTRLTVL.

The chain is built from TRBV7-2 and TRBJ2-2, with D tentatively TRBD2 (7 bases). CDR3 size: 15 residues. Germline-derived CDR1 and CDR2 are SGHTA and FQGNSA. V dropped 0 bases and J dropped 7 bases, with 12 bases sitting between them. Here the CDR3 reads CASSLAGGRGGELFF. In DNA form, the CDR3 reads TGTGCCAGCAGCTTAGCGGGGGGGCGAGGCGGGGAGCTGTTTTTT.

The CDR3 DNA sequence: TGTGCCAGCAGCGTAGATGGGTTGGCTGAAGCTTTCTTT. Translating gives CASSVDGLAEAFF. The chain is built from TRBV9 and TRBJ1-1; no definite D call. The CDR3 length is 13 residues. In germline, CDR1 is SGDLS, CDR2 YYNGEE. V lost 0 bases and J lost 6, with 9 bases in between.

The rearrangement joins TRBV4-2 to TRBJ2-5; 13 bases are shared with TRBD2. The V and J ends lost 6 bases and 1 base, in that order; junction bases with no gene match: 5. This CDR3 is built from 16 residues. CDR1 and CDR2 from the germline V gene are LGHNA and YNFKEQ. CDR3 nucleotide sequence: TGTGCCAGCAGTCGGACTAGCGGGGGCCCCCAAGAGACCCAGTACTTC. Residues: CASSRTSGGPQETQYF.

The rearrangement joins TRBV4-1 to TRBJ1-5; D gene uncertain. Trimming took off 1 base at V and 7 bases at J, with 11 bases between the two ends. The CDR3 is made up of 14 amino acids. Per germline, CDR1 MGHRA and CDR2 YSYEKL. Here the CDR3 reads CASSQVASSQPQHF. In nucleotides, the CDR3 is TGCGCCAGCAGCCAAGTTGCGTCAAGCCAGCCCCAGCATTTT.

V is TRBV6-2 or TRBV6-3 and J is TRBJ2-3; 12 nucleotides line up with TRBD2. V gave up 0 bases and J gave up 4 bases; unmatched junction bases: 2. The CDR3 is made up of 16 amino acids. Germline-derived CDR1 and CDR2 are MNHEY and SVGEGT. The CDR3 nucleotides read TGTGCCAGCAGTTACTCAGGACTAGCGGGGCCAGATACGCAGTATTTT. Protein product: CASSYSGLAGPDTQYF.

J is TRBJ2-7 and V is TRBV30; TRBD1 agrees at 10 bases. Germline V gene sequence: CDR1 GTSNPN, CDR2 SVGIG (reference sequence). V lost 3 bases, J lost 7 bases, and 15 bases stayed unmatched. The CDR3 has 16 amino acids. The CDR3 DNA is TGTGCCTGGAGCCGAGCCGGGACAGGGGACTTGGGGGAGCAGTACTTC. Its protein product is CAWSRAGTGDLGEQYF.

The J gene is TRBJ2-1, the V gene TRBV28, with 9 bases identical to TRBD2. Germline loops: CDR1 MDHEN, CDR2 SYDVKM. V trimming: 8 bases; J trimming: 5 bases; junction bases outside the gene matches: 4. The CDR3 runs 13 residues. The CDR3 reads CASLRGGNNEQFF. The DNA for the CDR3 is TGTGCCAGCTTGCGGGGGGGAAACAATGAGCAGTTCTTC.

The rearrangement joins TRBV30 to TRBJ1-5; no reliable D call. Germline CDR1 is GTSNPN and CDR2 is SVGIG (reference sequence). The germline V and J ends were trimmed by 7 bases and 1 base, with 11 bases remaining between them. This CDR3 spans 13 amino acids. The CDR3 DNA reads TGTGCCTCCCAAGGGCGCAGCAATCAGCCCCAGCATTTT. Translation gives CASQGRSNQPQHF.

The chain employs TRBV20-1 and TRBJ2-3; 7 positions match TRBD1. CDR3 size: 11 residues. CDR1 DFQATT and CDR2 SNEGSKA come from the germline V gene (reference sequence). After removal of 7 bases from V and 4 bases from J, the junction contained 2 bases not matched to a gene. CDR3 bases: TGCAGTGGGGACAGACCAGATACGCAGTATTTT. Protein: CSGDRPDTQYF.

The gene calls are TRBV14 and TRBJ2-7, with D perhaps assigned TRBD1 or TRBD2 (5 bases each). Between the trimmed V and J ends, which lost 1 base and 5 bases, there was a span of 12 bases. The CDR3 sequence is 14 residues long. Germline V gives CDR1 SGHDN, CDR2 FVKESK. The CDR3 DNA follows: TGTGCCAGCAGCCAAGGGGGGACCTTCCACGAGCAGTACGTC. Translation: CASSQGGTFHEQYV.

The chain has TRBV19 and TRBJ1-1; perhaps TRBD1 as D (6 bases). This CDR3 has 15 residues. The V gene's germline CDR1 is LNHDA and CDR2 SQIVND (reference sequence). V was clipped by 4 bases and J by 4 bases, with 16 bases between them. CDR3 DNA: TGTGCCAGTAGTACCCGGACAGCCCCTTTCACTGAAGCTTTCTTT. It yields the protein CASSTRTAPFTEAFF.

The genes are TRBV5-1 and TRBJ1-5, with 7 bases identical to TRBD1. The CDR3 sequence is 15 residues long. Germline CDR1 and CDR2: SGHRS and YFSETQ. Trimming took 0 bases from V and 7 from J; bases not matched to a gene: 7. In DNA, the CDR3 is TGCGCCAGCAGCTTGGCACAGGGGCCGGGGCAGCCCCAGCATTTT. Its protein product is CASSLAQGPGQPQHF.

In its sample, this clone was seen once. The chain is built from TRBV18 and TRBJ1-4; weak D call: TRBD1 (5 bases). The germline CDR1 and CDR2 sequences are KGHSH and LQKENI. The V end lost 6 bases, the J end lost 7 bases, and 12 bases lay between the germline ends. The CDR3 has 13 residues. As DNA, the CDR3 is TGTGCCAGCTCCCAGGACCAGGGTGAAAAACTGTTTTTT. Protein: CASSQDQGEKLFF.

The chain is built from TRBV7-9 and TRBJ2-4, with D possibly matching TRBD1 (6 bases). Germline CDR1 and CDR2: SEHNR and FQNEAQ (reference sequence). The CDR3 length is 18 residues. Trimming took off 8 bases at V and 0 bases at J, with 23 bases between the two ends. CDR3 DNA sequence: TGTGCCAGCTCCCCCGTGTTTGCACAGGGTATAGCCAAAAACATTCAGTACTTC. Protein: CASSPVFAQGIAKNIQYF.

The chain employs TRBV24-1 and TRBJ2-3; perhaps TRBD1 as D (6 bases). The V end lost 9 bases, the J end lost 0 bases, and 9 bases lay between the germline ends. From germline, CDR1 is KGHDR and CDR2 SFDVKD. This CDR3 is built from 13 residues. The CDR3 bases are TGTGCCACCCTGGACAGAAGCACAGATACGCAGTATTTT. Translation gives CATLDRSTDTQYF.

CDR3 in DNA: TGTGCCAGCAGTGGGGGACAGGGGAGCTCCTATAATTCACCCCTCCACTTT. Residues: CASSGGQGSSYNSPLHF. V is TRBV2 and J is TRBJ1-6, with 10 positions matching TRBD1. This CDR3 is built from 17 residues. Germline loops: CDR1 SNHLY, CDR2 FYNNEI. Trimming took 4 bases from V and 0 from J; bases not matched to a gene: 3.